Each of the 28 T cell receptor beta chains below was sequenced from the same sample in a study of identical twins. TCRdb called the 5' RACE reads again in MiXCR, with one record for every CDR3 protein. The data show hundreds of thousands of distinct CDR3 sequences, 5.5% to 7.5% seen once. The sample comprised naive T cells sorted from blood. These receptor sequences come from a man aged 18 to 29 in good health.

The sample holds many counts of this clonotype. The chain is built from TRBV6-5 and TRBJ2-1, with 11 bases matching TRBD2. The CDR3 covers 18 residues. Losses at the gene ends were 4 bases for V and 4 bases for J; bases not matched to a gene: 12. Per germline, CDR1 MNHEY and CDR2 SVGAGI. The CDR3 DNA follows: TGTGCCAGCAGTTCTAGCTACCTACTAGCGGGAGAGTACAATGAGCAGTTCTTC. Its translation: CASSSSYLLAGEYNEQFF.

This clonotype appeared many times. V gene TRBV20-1 combines with J gene TRBJ1-2; 10 nucleotides agree with TRBD1. Germline assignment: CDR1 DFQATT and CDR2 SNEGSKA (reference sequence). Germline trimming cut 7 bases from V and 7 bases from J; bases unmatched to any gene: 6. The CDR3 totals 12 residues. The CDR3: CSVKTGGLGYTF. Written as DNA, the CDR3 is TGCAGTGTTAAGACAGGGGGCCTTGGCTACACCTTC.

This clonotype was detected only a few times. This chain connects TRBV11-2 to TRBJ1-1; no clear D gene. V shed 0 bases and J shed 0 bases, with 11 bases lying between them. The CDR3 sequence is 16 residues long. Germline V gene sequence: CDR1 SGHAT, CDR2 FQNNGV. Here the CDR3 reads CASSLELFRVNTEAFF. CDR3 in DNA: TGTGCCAGCAGCTTAGAACTCTTTAGGGTGAACACTGAAGCTTTCTTT. Variable domain in full (rest from reference TRBV11-2 and TRBJ1-1): EAGVAQSPRYKIIEKRQSVAFWCNPISGHATLYWYQQILGQGPKLLIQFQNNGVVDDSQLPKDRFSAERLKGVDSTLKIQPAKLEDSAVYLCASSLELFRVNTEAFFGQGTRLTVV.

This clonotype was observed a few times. The rearrangement uses TRBV28 and TRBJ2-3, with TRBD2 matching 9 bases. CDR1 is MDHEN, CDR2 SYDVKM, per germline. The CDR3 is 16 residues long. The J segment lost 4 bases and the V segment lost 6 bases, leaving 11 bases of the junction unmatched. In DNA form, the CDR3 reads TGTGCCAGCAGCCACACTACGGGACTAGCAGCAGATACGCAGTATTTT. This codes for CASSHTTGLAADTQYF.

At least ten counts were recorded for this clonotype. The chain links TRBV12-3 or TRBV12-4 to TRBJ2-1, with TRBD2 matching 9 bases. V was pared by 8 bases and J by 8 bases, with 10 bases of the junction left unmatched. The CDR3 consists of 14 residues. The CDR3 DNA is TGTGCCAGCCCTGTGACTAGCGGTGGCCATGAGCAGTTCTTC. Residues: CASPVTSGGHEQFF.

The sample holds a few counts of this clonotype. The chain has TRBV15 and TRBJ2-1; TRBD1 matches 7 bases. CDR3 length: 16 residues. Germline V gene sequence: CDR1 LNHNV, CDR2 YYDKDF (reference sequence). After removal of 2 bases from V and 8 bases from J, the junction contained 12 bases not matched to a gene. CDR3 sequence: CATSRPPGPDRDEQFF. The DNA of the CDR3 is TGTGCCACCAGCAGACCCCCTGGACCTGACAGGGATGAGCAGTTCTTC.

This clonotype was found a few times. V usage is TRBV15 and J usage is TRBJ2-5; TRBD2 matches at 14 bases. Germline assignment: CDR1 LNHNV and CDR2 YYDKDF (reference sequence). Trimming took 3 bases from V and 5 from J; bases not matched to a gene: 2. The CDR3 extends over 15 amino acids. The CDR3 DNA follows: TGTGCCACCAGCAGGACTAGCGGGAGGGGGGAGACCCAGTACTTC. Its translation: CATSRTSGRGETQYF.

This clonotype was seen more than once but under ten times. This chain connects TRBV12-2 to TRBJ2-7. TRBV12-2 represents a pseudogene. The CDR3 is 15 amino acids. CDR3: CASRLAATSSYEQYV. DNA of the CDR3: TGTGCAAGTCGCTTAGCGGCTACAAGCTCCTACGAGCAGTACGTC.

The chain combines TRBV4-1 with TRBJ2-1; 7 nucleotides line up with TRBD2. The germline V gene has CDR1 MGHRA and CDR2 YSYEKL. V lost 0 bases and J lost 5; bases outside the gene matches: 10. This CDR3 contains 17 residues. CDR3 DNA sequence: TGCGCCAGCAGCCAAGAACCGACGGGGAGGGTCCACAATGAGCAGTTCTTC. It translates to CASSQEPTGRVHNEQFF.

This clonotype was seen at least ten times. The V call is TRBV6-1, the J call TRBJ1-2; 7 bases line up with TRBD1. V shed 6 bases, J shed 4 bases, and the junction held 11 bases outside the gene matches. CDR1 is MNHNS and CDR2 is SASEGT in the germline V gene. The CDR3 length is 15 residues. CDR3 residues: CASSEGGGAIYGYTF. The CDR3 DNA follows: TGTGCCAGCAGCGAGGGAGGGGGCGCAATCTATGGCTACACCTTC.

The V gene is TRBV12-3 or TRBV12-4, the J gene TRBJ2-7, with 7 bases fitting TRBD1. With 5 bases clipped from V and 3 bases from J, the junction kept 7 bases outside the gene matches. The CDR3 consists of 14 residues. In DNA, the CDR3 is TGTGCCAGCAGTAGGGACAGCAGATACTACGAGCAGTACTTC. Its translation: CASSRDSRYYEQYF.

This clonotype was counted many times. This chain connects TRBV6-1 to TRBJ2-3; D remains unclear. CDR3 length: 13 residues. The V gene lost 8 bases and the J gene lost 1 base, with 10 bases spanning the gap. Germline V gives CDR1 MNHNS, CDR2 SASEGT. The CDR3 sequence is CASGIAGTDTQYF. The CDR3 nucleotides are TGTGCCAGCGGAATAGCAGGCACAGATACGCAGTATTTT.

This clonotype was seen at least ten times. The CDR3 loop reads CAIQNTGELFF. CDR3 nucleotide sequence: TGTGCCATCCAGAACACCGGGGAGCTGTTTTTT. The chain is built from TRBV28 and TRBJ2-2; D call uncertain. This CDR3 has 11 amino acids. Trimming removed 10 bases at V and 1 base at J, with 4 bases between. Germline values: CDR1 MDHEN, CDR2 SYDVKM.

This clonotype turned up a few times. V and J are TRBV20-1 and TRBJ1-5; TRBD1 matches at 8 bases. Germline values: CDR1 DFQATT, CDR2 SNEGSKA (reference sequence). V shed 2 bases and J 6 bases; nucleotides not matched to a gene: 12. The CDR3 covers 16 residues. CDR3: CSARSEDRVGSQPQHF. Written as DNA, the CDR3 is TGCAGTGCTAGATCCGAGGACAGGGTAGGATCTCAGCCCCAGCATTTT.

In its sample, this clonotype was seen a few times. The CDR3 loop is CSARSTGGDIQYF. As DNA, the CDR3 is TGCAGTGCTAGATCGACAGGGGGGGACATTCAGTACTTC. The V call is TRBV20-1, the J call TRBJ2-4, with 9 bases matching TRBD1. From germline, CDR1 is DFQATT and CDR2 SNEGSKA (reference sequence). Trimming took 2 bases from V and 8 from J; bases not matched to a gene: 4. The CDR3 sequence is 13 residues long.

V and J are TRBV19 and TRBJ2-7, with 13 nucleotides matching TRBD2. This CDR3 has 16 residues. Germline assignment: CDR1 LNHDA and CDR2 SQIVND (reference sequence). V was pared by 6 bases and J by 4 bases, with 9 bases of the junction left unmatched. The CDR3: CASSPRTSGSAYEQYF. CDR3 in DNA: TGTGCCAGTAGCCCAAGGACTAGCGGGAGTGCTTACGAGCAGTACTTC.

This clonotype showed up many times. The chain joins TRBV27 to TRBJ2-1; TRBD2 matches at 15 bases. Unmatched junction bases numbered 20, after V lost 6 bases and J lost 8 bases. The CDR3 is 20 residues long. Germline lookup yields CDR1 MNHEY and CDR2 SMNVEV (reference sequence). CDR3 bases: TGTGCCAGCAGAGCCTTCCCGGGACTAGCGGGAGGCGTTACAGTCGATGAGCAGTTCTTC. Protein: CASRAFPGLAGGVTVDEQFF.

This clonotype was recorded many times. This chain joins TRBV5-1 and TRBJ2-1; TRBD1 agrees at 9 bases. The CDR3 length is 17 residues. Germline CDR1 reads SGHRS; CDR2 reads YFSETQ. V was clipped by 0 bases and J by 3 bases; unmatched bases: 7. As DNA, the CDR3 is TGCGCCAGCAGCTTGGGTCCACAGGGGGCGGGCTACAATGAGCAGTTCTTC. Translated: CASSLGPQGAGYNEQFF.

The chain employs TRBV2 and TRBJ1-4; D not certain. V lost 4 bases to trimming and J lost 3 bases, with 9 bases between them. Germline CDR1 is SNHLY and CDR2 is FYNNEI. The CDR3 totals 14 residues. The DNA for the CDR3 is TGTGCCAGCAGTGCCCGGGAGCCTAATGAAAAACTGTTTTTT. As protein: CASSAREPNEKLFF.

A few counts support this clonotype. The chain has TRBV6-5 and TRBJ2-6; D remains ambiguous. V was clipped by 1 base and J by 2 bases, with 6 bases between them. This CDR3 is 15 amino acids long. Looked up from germline, CDR1 is MNHEY and CDR2 is SVGAGI. CDR3 nucleotide sequence: TGTGCCAGCAGTTACTTATTGACTGGGGCCAACGTCCTGACTTTC. Translating it yields CASSYLLTGANVLTF.

This clonotype was found many times. The genes are TRBV10-3 and TRBJ2-2; tentatively, D is TRBD1 (6 bases). The V gene's germline CDR1 is ENHRY and CDR2 SYGVKD. The CDR3 is 16 residues long. V lost 5 bases, J lost 3 bases, and 16 bases lay in between. The CDR3 sequence is CAISQTGKSDTGELFF. As DNA, the CDR3 is TGTGCCATCAGTCAAACAGGGAAGTCGGACACCGGGGAGCTGTTTTTT.

There are many counts of this clonotype. The chain couples TRBV15 to TRBJ2-1, with D tentatively TRBD2 (7 bases). V lost 0 bases, J lost 5 bases, and 14 bases lay in between. CDR3 size: 16 residues. Germline CDR1 is LNHNV and CDR2 is YYDKDF (reference sequence). CDR3 in amino acids: CATSRDRGGPHNEQFF. The CDR3 nucleotides are TGTGCCACCAGCAGAGATAGGGGGGGGCCTCACAATGAGCAGTTCTTC. The variable domain in full, with the rest retrieved from reference TRBV15 and TRBJ2-1, is DAMVIQNPRYQVTQFGKPVTLSCSQTLNHNVMYWYQQKSSQAPKLLFHYYDKDFNNEADTPDNFQSRRPNTSFCFLDIRSPGLGDTAMYLCATSRDRGGPHNEQFFGPGTRLTVL.

The V call is TRBV10-3, the J call TRBJ2-3, with 7 nucleotides matching TRBD1. Looked up from germline, CDR1 is ENHRY and CDR2 is SYGVKD. V gave up 7 bases and J gave up 2 bases; unmatched junction bases: 9. This CDR3 comprises 15 residues. The CDR3 loop is CAITPGQTFTDTQYF. CDR3 coding DNA: TGTGCCATCACCCCGGGACAGACTTTCACAGATACGCAGTATTTT.

This clonotype was seen just once. Just one base apart from a much larger clone, this may be a read error. The rearrangement links TRBV27 to TRBJ2-4; 10 nucleotides match TRBD1. The tail of the sequence fits TRBJ2-1 better, so the J call may be wrong. The CDR3 has 15 residues. Germline values: CDR1 MNHEY, CDR2 SMNVEV (reference sequence). As DNA, the CDR3 is TGTGCCAGCAGTCTGACACCGGGACAGGGGAGCATTCAGTTCTTC. Protein sequence: CASSLTPGQGSIQFF.

This clonotype has a count of ten or more. The V and J genes are TRBV4-1 and TRBJ2-1; D may be TRBD1 or TRBD2 (5 bases each). The ends were cut back, 3 bases at V and 3 bases at J, with 12 bases in the middle. The CDR3 is made up of 15 amino acids. Germline V gene sequence: CDR1 MGHRA, CDR2 YSYEKL. CDR3 amino acids: CASSQLGTNYNEQFF. DNA for the CDR3: TGCGCCAGCAGCCAGCTCGGGACCAACTACAATGAGCAGTTCTTC.

This clonotype was found many times. V gene TRBV27 combines with J gene TRBJ2-3; TRBD2 agrees at 8 bases. The germline CDR1 and CDR2 sequences are MNHEY and SMNVEV (reference sequence). V lost 2 bases and J lost 1; bases outside the gene matches: 17. This CDR3 spans 20 amino acids. The CDR3 DNA reads as TGTGCCAGCAGTTTACTGCGCGGGCAGGGACTAGGCTGGGGCACAGATACGCAGTATTTT. Its translation: CASSLLRGQGLGWGTDTQYF.

The table lists this clonotype with a few counts. The chain carries TRBV6-5 and TRBJ1-2; the D is unclear. CDR3 size: 14 residues. The germline V gene has CDR1 MNHEY and CDR2 SVGAGI. V gave up 0 bases and J gave up 6 bases, with 11 bases separating them. The CDR3 nucleotides read TGTGCCAGCAGTTACTCGACTTTAGGGAATGGCTACACCTTC. Translated, it gives CASSYSTLGNGYTF.

The V call is TRBV5-1, the J call TRBJ2-1; perhaps TRBD2 as D (6 bases). The germline gives CDR1 SGHRS, CDR2 YFSETQ. Trimming removed 0 bases at V and 7 bases at J, with 17 bases between. This CDR3 is 16 amino acids long. The CDR3 protein is CASSLDVVGGMNEQFF. The CDR3, as DNA: TGCGCCAGCAGCTTGGATGTCGTGGGAGGTATGAATGAGCAGTTCTTC.